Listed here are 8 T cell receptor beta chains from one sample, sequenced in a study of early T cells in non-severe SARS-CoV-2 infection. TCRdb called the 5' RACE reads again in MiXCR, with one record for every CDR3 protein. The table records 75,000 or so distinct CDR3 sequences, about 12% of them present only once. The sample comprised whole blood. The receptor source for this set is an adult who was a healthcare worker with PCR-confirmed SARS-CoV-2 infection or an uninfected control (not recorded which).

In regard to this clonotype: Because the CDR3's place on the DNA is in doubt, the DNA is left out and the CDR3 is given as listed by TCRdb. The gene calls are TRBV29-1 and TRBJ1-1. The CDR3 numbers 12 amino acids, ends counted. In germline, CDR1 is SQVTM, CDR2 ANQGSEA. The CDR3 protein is CSVWQWNTEAFF.

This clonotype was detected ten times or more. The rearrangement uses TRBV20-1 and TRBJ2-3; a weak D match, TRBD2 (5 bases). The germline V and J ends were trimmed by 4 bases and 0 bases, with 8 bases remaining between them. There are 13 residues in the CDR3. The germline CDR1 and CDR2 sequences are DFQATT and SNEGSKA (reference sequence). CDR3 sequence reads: CSATGMSTDTQYF. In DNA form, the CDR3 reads TGCAGTGCTACCGGGATGAGCACAGATACGCAGTATTTT.

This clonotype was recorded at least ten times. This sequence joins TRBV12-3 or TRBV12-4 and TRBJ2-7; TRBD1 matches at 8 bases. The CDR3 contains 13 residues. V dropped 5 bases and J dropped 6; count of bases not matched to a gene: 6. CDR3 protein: CASSAGQGLEQYF. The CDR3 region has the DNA TGTGCCAGCAGTGCAGGACAGGGCCTCGAGCAGTACTTC.

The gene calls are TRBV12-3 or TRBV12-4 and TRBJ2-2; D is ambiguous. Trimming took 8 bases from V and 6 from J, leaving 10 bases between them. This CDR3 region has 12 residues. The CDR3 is CASRLYAGELFF. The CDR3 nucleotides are TGTGCCAGCCGCCTGTATGCCGGGGAGCTGTTTTTT.

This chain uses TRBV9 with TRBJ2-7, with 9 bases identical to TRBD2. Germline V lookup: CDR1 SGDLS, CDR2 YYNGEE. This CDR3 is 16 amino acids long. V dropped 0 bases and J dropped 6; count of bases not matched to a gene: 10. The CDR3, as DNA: TGTGCCAGCAGCGTAGCCCCTAGCGGGGACACGGGCGAGCAGTACTTC. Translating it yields CASSVAPSGDTGEQYF.

The CDR3 loop is CASSTRTSALQETQYF. In DNA, the CDR3 is TGTGCCAGCAGCACCCGGACTAGCGCGCTACAAGAGACCCAGTACTTC. J is TRBJ2-5 and V is TRBV9, with 9 bases that match TRBD2. With 4 bases clipped from V and 2 bases from J, the junction kept 9 bases outside the gene matches. The CDR3 totals 16 residues. The germline gives CDR1 SGDLS, CDR2 YYNGEE.

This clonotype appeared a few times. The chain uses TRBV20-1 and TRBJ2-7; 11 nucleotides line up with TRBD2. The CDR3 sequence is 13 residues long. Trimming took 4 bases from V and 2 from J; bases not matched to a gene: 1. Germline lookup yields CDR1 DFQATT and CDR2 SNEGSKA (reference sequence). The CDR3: CSATSGGPYEQYF. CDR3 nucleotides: TGCAGTGCTACTAGCGGGGGGCCCTACGAGCAGTACTTC.

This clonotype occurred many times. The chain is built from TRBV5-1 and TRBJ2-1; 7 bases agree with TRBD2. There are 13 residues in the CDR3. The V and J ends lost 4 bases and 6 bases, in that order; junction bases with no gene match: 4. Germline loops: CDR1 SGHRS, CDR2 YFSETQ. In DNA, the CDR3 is TGCGCCAGCAGCCAGGGCGGGAGCAATGAGCAGTTCTTC. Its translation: CASSQGGSNEQFF.